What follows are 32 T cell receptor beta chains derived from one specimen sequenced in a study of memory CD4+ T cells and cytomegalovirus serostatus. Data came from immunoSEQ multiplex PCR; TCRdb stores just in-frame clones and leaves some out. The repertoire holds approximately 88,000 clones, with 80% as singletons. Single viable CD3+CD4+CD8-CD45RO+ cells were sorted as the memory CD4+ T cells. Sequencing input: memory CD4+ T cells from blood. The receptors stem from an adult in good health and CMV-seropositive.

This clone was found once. The CDR3 sequence is CAIRDREDQPQHF. The CDR3 coding sequence is TGTGCCATCAGGGACAGGGAAGATCAGCCCCAGCATTTT. The chain has TRBV10-3 and TRBJ1-5; TRBD1 matches 8 bases. CDR1 ENHRY and CDR2 SYGVKD come from the germline V gene. The CDR3 covers 13 residues. The ends lost 6 bases at V and 5 bases at J; junction bases unmatched: 3.

The CDR3 loop reads CASSGTSESYEQYF. The CDR3 coding sequence is TGTGCCAGCAGTGGGACTAGCGAATCCTACGAGCAGTACTTC. This chain uses TRBV28 with TRBJ2-7; 10 bases align to TRBD2. The length of the CDR3 is 14 residues. Germline loops: CDR1 MDHEN, CDR2 SYDVKM. The J segment lost 1 base and the V segment lost 5 bases, leaving 2 bases of the junction unmatched.

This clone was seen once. The CDR3: CAISESSGGTYNEQFF. The CDR3 region has the DNA TGTGCCATCAGTGAGTCAAGCGGGGGGACCTACAATGAGCAGTTCTTC. V is TRBV10-3 and J is TRBJ2-1, with TRBD2 identical over 9 bases. This CDR3 spans 16 amino acids. V gave up 0 bases and J gave up 2 bases; unmatched junction bases: 2. The germline CDR1 and CDR2 sequences are ENHRY and SYGVKD.

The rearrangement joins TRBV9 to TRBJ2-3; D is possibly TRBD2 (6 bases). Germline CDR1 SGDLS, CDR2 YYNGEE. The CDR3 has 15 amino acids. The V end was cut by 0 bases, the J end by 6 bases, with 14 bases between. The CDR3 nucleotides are TGTGCCAGCAGCGTAGAGGGGAGGAGACTGGATACGCAGTATTTT. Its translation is CASSVEGRRLDTQYF.

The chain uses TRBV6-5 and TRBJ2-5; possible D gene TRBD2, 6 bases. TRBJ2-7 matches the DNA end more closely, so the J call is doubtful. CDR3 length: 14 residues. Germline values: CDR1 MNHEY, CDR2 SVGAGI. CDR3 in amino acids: CASLRGRKAYEQYF. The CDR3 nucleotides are TGTGCCAGCCTGCGGGGCAGAAAAGCCTACGAGCAGTACTTC.

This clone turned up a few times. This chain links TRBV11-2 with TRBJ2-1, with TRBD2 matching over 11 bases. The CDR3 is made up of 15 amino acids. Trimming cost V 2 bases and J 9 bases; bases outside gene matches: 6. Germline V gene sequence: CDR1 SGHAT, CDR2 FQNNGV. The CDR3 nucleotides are TGTGCCAGCAGCTTAAATGGGCTAGCGGGAGGTGAGCAGTTCTTC. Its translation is CASSLNGLAGGEQFF.

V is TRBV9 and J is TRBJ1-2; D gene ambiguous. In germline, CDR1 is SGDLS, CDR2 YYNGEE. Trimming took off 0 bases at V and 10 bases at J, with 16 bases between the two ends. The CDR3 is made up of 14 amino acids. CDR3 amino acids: CASSVEARRSNYTF. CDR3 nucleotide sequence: TGTGCCAGCAGCGTAGAGGCCAGGAGATCAAACTACACCTTC.

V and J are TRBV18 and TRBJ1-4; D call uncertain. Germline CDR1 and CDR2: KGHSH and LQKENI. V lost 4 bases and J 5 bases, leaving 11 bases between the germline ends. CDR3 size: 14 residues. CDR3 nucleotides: TGTGCCAGCTCACAAGGGAGGAGCAATGAAAAACTGTTTTTT. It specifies CASSQGRSNEKLFF.

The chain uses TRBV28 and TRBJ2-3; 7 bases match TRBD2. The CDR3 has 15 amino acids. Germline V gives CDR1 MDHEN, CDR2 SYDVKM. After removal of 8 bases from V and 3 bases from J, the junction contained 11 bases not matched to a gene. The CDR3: CASSRRLATTDTQYF. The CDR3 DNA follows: TGTGCCAGCTCGCGACGACTAGCCACAACAGATACGCAGTATTTT.

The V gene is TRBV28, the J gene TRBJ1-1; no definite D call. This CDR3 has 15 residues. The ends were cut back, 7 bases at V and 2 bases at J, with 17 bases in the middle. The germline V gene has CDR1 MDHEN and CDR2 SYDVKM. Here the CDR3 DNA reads TGTGCCAGCAAAACCCCGACACGGGATAACACTGAAGCTTTCTTT. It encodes CASKTPTRDNTEAFF. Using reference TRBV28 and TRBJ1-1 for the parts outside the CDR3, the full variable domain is DVKVTQSSRYLVKRTGEKVFLECVQDMDHENMFWYRQDPGLGLRLIYFSYDVKMKEKGDIPEGYSVSREKKERFSLILESASTNQTSMYLCASKTPTRDNTEAFFGQGTRLTVV.

DNA of the CDR3: TGTGCCAGCAGTTTCGCAACAGGGGGAATAATGGGCTACACCTTC. Amino acid sequence: CASSFATGGIMGYTF. This chain connects TRBV27 to TRBJ1-2; 8 bases align to TRBD1. Germline CDR1 MNHEY, CDR2 SMNVEV (reference sequence). The ends lost 3 bases at V and 8 bases at J; junction bases unmatched: 11. The CDR3 is made up of 15 amino acids.

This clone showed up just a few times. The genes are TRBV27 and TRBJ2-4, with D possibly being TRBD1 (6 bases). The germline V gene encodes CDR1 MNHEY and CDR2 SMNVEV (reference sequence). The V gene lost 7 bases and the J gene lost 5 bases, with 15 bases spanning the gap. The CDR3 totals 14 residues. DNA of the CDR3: TGTGCCAGCACCACAGGGAACGGGCAAAACATTCAGTACTTC. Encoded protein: CASTTGNGQNIQYF.

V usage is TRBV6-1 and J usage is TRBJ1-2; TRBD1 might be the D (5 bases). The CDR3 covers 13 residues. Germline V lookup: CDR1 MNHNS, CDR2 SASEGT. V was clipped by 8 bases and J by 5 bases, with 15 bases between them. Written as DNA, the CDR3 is TGTGCCAGCGGACAAGCGTCAGGGTATGGCTACACCTTC. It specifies CASGQASGYGYTF.

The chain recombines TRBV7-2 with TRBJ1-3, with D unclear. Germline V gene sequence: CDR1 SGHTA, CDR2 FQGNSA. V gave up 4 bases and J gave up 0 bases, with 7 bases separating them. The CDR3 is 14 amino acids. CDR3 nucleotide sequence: TGTGCCAGCAGCTCGAAGGGCTCTGGAAACACCATATATTTT. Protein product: CASSSKGSGNTIYF.

CDR3 coding DNA: TGTGCCATCGGGCGACAGGGCAACGTCTACGAGCAGTACTTC. This sequence encodes CAIGRQGNVYEQYF. The V call is TRBV10-3, the J call TRBJ2-7; 7 bases map to TRBD1. This CDR3 is 14 amino acids long. Trimming cost V 8 bases and J 3 bases; bases outside gene matches: 10. Looked up from germline, CDR1 is ENHRY and CDR2 is SYGVKD.

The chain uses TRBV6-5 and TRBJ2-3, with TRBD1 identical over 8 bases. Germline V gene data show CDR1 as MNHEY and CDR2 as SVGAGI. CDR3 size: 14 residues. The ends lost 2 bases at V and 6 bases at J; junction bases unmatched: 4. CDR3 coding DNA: TGTGCCAGCAGTTACCAGGGGGCGCAGGATACGCAGTATTTT. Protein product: CASSYQGAQDTQYF.

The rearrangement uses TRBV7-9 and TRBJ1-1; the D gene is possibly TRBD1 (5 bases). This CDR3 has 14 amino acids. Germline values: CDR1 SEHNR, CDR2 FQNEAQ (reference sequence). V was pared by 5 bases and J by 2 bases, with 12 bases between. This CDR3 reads CASSPETDNTEAFF. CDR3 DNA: TGTGCCAGCAGCCCTGAGACAGATAACACTGAAGCTTTCTTT. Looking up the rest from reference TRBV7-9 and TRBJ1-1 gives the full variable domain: DTGVSQNPRHKITKRGQNVTFRCDPISEHNRLYWYRQTLGQGPEFLTYFQNEAQLEKSRLLSDRFSAERPKGSFSTLEIQRTEQGDSAMYLCASSPETDNTEAFFGQGTRLTVV.

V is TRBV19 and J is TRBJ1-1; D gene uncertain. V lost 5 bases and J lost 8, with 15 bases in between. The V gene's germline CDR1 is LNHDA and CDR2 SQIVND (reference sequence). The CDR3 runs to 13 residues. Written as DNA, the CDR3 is TGTGCCAGTAGTCCCTGGACGACGGTGGAAGCTTTCTTT. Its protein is CASSPWTTVEAFF.

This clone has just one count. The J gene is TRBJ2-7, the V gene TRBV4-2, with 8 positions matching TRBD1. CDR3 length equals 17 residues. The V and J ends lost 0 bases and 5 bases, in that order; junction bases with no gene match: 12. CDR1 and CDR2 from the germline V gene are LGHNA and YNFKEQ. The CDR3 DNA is TGTGCCAGCAGCCAAGATCTATTAGGGACAGGCCATCACGAGCAGTACTTC. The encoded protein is CASSQDLLGTGHHEQYF.

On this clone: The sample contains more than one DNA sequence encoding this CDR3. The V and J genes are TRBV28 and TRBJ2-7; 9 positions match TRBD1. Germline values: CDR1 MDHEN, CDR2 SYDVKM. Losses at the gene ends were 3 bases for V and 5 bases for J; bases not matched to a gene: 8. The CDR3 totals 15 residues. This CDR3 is CASSLPGTGLNEQYF. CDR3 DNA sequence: TGTGCCAGCAGTTTGCCCGGGACAGGGCTGAACGAGCAGTACTTC.

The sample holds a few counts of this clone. The CDR3: CASSRGLAENIQYF. The CDR3 nucleotides are TGTGCCAGCAGCCGAGGACTAGCGGAAAACATTCAGTACTTC. The chain links TRBV7-2 to TRBJ2-4; 10 bases agree with TRBD2. The CDR3 covers 14 residues. V dropped 5 bases and J dropped 5; count of bases not matched to a gene: 3. CDR1 and CDR2 (germline): SGHTA, FQGNSA. Full variable domain (remainder filled in from reference TRBV7-2 and TRBJ2-4): GAGVSQSPSNKVTEKGKDVELRCDPISGHTALYWYRQSLGQGLEFLIYFQGNSAPDKSGLPSDRFSAERTGGSVSTLTIQRTQQEDSAVYLCASSRGLAENIQYFGAGTRLSVL.

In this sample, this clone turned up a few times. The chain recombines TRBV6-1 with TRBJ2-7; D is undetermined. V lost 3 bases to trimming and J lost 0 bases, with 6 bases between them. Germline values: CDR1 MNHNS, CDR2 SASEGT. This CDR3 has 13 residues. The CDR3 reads CASSEWDSYEQYF. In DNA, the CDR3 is TGTGCCAGCAGTGAGTGGGACTCCTACGAGCAGTACTTC.

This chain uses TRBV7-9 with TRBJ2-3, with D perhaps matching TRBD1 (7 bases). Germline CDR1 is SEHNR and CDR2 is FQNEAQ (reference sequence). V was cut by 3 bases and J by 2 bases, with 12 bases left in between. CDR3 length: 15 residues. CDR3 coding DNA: TGTGCCAGCAGCTTCGCGGGACAGTCCACAGATACGCAGTATTTT. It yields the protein CASSFAGQSTDTQYF.

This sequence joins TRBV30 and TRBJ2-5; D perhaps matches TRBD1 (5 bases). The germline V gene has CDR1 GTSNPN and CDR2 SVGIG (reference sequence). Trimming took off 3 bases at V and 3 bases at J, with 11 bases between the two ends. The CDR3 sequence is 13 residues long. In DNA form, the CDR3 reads TGTGCCTGGAGGTATGAGACAGAAGAGACCCAGTACTTC. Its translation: CAWRYETEETQYF.

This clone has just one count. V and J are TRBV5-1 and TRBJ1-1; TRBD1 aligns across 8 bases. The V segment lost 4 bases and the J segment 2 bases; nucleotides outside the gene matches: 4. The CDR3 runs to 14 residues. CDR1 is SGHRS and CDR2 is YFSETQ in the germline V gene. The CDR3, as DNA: TGCGCCAGCAGCAGGGGACAGGACAACACTGAAGCTTTCTTT. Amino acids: CASSRGQDNTEAFF.

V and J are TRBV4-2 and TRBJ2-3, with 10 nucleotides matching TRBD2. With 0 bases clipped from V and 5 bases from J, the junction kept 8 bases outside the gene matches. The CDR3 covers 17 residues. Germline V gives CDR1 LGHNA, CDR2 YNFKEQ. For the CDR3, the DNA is TGTGCCAGCAGCCAAGATTCTAGCGGGAGAGGGGGAGATACGCAGTATTTT. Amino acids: CASSQDSSGRGGDTQYF.

CDR3 in DNA: TGTGCCAGCAGCGCCATGGGGGGGGCTGAAGCTTTCTTT. Amino acids: CASSAMGGAEAFF. This chain connects TRBV7-2 to TRBJ1-1; TRBD1 is a possible D gene (5 bases). Trimming removed 5 bases from V and 6 bases from J, with 13 bases in between. This CDR3 is 13 amino acids long. The V gene's germline CDR1 is SGHTA and CDR2 FQGNSA.

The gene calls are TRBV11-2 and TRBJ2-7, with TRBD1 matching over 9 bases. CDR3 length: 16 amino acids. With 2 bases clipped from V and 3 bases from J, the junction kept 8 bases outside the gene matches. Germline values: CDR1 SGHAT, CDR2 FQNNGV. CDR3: CASSLQAGTGFYEQYF. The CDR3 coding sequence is TGTGCCAGCAGCTTACAAGCCGGGACAGGGTTCTACGAGCAGTACTTC.

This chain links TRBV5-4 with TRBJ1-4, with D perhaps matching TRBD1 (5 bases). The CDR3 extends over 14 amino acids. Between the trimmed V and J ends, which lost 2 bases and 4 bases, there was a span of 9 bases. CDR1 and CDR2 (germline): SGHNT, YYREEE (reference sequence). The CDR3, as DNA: TGTGCCAGCAGCTTAGACAGCATTAATGAAAAACTGTTTTTT. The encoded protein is CASSLDSINEKLFF.

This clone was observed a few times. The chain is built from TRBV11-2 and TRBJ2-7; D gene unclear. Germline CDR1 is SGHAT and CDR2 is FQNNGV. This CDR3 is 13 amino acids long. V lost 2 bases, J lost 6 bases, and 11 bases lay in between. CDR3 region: CASSLLMVREQYF. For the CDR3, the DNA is TGTGCCAGCAGCTTACTTATGGTTCGCGAGCAGTACTTC.

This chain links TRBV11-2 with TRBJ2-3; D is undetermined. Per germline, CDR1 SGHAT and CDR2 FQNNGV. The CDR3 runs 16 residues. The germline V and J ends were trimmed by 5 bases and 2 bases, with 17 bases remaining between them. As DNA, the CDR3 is TGTGCCAGCAGCCTCTTTCGGGTCTCTAACACAGATACGCAGTATTTT. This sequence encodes CASSLFRVSNTDTQYF. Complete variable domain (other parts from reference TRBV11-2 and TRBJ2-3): EAGVAQSPRYKIIEKRQSVAFWCNPISGHATLYWYQQILGQGPKLLIQFQNNGVVDDSQLPKDRFSAERLKGVDSTLKIQPAKLEDSAVYLCASSLFRVSNTDTQYFGPGTRLTVL.

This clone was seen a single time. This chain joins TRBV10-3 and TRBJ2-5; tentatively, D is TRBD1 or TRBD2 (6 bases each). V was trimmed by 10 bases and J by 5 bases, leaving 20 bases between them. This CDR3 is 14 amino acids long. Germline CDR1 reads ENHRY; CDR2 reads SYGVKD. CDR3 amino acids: CATNKGGLGETQYF. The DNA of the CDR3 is TGTGCCACCAACAAGGGGGGTCTAGGGGAGACCCAGTACTTC.